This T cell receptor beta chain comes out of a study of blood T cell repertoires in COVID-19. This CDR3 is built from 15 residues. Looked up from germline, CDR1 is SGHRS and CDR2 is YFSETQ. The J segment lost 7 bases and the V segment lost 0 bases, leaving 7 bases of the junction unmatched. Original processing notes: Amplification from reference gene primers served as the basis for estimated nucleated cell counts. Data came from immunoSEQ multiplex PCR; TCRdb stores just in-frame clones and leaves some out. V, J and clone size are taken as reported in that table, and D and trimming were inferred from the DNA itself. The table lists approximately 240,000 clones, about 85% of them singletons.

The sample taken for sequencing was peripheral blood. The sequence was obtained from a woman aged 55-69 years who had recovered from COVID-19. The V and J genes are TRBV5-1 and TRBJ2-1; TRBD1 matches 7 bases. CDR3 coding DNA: TGCGCCAGCAGCTTGGGACAGGGCCCGGGGAATGAGCAGTTCTTC. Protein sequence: CASSLGQGPGNEQFF.